This T cell receptor beta chain was obtained from a study of blood T cell repertoires in COVID-19. V was shortened by 0 bases and J by 1 base, with 13 bases between the two germline ends. CDR1 and CDR2 from the germline V gene are SGHRS and YFSETQ. The CDR3 consists of 16 residues. Here immunoSEQ multiplex PCR was the method, and the copy in TCRdb shows in-frame clones only, minus some. The table has 250,000 to 300,000 clones, around nine tenths seen once. The sequencing input was peripheral blood. The chain is built from TRBV5-1 and TRBJ1-1; no clear D. The source of this sequence is a woman in her twenties or thirties with COVID-19, enrolled during active disease. The CDR3 sequence is CASSLGGLVGNTEAFF. DNA of the CDR3: TGCGCCAGCAGCTTGGGAGGATTAGTTGGGAACACTGAAGCTTTCTTT.